This T cell receptor (beta chain) stems from a study of shared clonotypes between healthy human individuals. The CDR3 runs to 14 residues. Trimming took 4 bases from V and 7 from J, leaving 17 bases between them. Germline CDR1 reads SGDLS; CDR2 reads YYNGEE. This clone was seen a few times. Sequencing was performed with immunoSEQ multiplex PCR; in TCRdb, only in-frame clones are kept and a portion is missing. The table has 450,000 to 600,000 clones, approximately 79% seen once; the top ten hold roughly 13%. Sequenced sample: PBMCs. The sequence was collected from a woman between 35 and 50 years old in good health. Some clones in this sample may be carry-over from other donors' samples. The V gene is TRBV9, the J gene TRBJ1-2; D gene ambiguous. Here the CDR3 DNA reads TGTGCCAGCAGCCCACGGACGGTTTCGGGTGGCTACACCTTC. It encodes CASSPRTVSGGYTF.